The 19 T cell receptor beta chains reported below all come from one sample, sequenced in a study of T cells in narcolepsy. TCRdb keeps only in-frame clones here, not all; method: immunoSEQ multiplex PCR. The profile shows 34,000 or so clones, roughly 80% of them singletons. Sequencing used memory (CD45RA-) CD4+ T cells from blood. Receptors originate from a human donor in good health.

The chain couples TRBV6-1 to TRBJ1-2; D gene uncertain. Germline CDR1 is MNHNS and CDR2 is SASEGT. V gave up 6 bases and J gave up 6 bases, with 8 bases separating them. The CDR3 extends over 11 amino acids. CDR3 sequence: CASSLGDGYTF. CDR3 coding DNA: TGTGCCAGCAGCCTTGGAGATGGCTACACCTTC.

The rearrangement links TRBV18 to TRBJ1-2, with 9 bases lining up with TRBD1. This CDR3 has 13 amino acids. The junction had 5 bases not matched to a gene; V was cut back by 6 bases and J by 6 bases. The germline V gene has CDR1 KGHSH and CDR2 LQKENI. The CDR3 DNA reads TGTGCCAGCTCGCTCGGGACAGGGAATGGCTACACCTTC. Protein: CASSLGTGNGYTF.

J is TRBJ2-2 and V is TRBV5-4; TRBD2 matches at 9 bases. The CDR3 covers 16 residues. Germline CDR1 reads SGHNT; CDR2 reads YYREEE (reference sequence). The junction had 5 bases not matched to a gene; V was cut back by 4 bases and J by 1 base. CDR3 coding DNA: TGTGCCAGCAGCGAAGCGACTAGCGGGAACACCGGGGAGCTGTTTTTT. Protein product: CASSEATSGNTGELFF.

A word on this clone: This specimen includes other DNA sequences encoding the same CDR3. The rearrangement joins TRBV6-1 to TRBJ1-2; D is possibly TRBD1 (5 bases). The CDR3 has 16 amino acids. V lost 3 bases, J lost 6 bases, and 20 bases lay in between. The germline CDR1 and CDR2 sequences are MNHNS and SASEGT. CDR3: CASSEAGPLRGNGYTF. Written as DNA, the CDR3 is TGTGCCAGCAGTGAGGCGGGTCCGTTGAGGGGAAATGGCTACACCTTC.

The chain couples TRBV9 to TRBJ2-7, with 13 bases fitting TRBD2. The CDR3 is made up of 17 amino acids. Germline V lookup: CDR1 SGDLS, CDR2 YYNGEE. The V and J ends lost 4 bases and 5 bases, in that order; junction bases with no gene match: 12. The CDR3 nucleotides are TGTGCCAGCAGCAGGACTAGCGGGAGTGGGAACCTGAACGAGCAGTACTTC. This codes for CASSRTSGSGNLNEQYF.

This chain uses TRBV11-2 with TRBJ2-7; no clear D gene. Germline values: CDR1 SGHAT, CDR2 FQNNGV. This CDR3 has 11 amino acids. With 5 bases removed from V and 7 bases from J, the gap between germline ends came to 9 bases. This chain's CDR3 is CASSNYGEQYF. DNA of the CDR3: TGTGCCAGCAGCAACTACGGTGAGCAGTACTTC.

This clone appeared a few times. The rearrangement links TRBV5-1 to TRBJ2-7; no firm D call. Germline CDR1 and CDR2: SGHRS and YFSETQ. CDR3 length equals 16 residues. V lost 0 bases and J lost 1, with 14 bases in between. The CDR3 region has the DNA TGCGCCAGCAGCTTGGCCCCTCTAGTCAGTTCCTACGAGCAGTACTTC. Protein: CASSLAPLVSSYEQYF.

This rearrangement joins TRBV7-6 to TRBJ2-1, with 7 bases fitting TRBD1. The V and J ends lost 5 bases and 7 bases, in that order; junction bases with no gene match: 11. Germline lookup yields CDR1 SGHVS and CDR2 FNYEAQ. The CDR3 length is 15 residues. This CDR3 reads CASSQGQSPANEQFF. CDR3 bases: TGTGCCAGCAGCCAGGGACAGTCCCCTGCAAATGAGCAGTTCTTC.

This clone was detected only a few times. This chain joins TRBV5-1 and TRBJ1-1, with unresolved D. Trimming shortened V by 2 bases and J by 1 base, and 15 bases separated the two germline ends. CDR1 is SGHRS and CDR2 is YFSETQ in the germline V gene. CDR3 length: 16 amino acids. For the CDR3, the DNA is TGCGCCAGCAGCTTCCCCGTGGGGTCGGGGAACACTGAAGCTTTCTTT. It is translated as CASSFPVGSGNTEAFF.

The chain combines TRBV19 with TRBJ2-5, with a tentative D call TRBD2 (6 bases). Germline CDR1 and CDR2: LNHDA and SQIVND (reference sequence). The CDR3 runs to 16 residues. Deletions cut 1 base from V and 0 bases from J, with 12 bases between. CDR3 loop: CASSIGRDGNQETQYF. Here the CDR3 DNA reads TGTGCCAGTAGTATAGGGCGGGACGGTAACCAAGAGACCCAGTACTTC.

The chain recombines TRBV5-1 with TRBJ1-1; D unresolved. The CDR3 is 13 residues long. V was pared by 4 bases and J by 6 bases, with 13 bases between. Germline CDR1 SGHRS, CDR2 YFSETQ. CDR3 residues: CASSVRERSEAFF. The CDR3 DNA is TGCGCCAGCAGCGTACGGGAGAGGTCTGAAGCTTTCTTT.

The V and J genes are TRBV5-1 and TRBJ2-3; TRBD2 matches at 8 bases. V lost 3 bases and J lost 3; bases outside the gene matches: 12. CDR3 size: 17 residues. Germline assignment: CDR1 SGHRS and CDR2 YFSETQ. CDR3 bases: TGCGCCAGCAGCTACGGGAGGGTCGGGGCGAGGACAGATACGCAGTATTTT. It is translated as CASSYGRVGARTDTQYF.

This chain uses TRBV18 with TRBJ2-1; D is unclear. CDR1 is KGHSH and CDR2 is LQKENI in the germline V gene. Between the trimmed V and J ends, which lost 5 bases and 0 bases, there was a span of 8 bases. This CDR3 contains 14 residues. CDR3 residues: CASSSTSSYNEQFF. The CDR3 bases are TGTGCCAGCTCATCGACCAGCTCCTACAATGAGCAGTTCTTC.

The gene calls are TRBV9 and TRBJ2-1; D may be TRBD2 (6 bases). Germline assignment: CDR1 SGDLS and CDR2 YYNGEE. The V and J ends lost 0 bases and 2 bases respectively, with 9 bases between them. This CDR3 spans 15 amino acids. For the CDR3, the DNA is TGTGCCAGCAGCGTAGAGATAGCGGCCTACAATGAGCAGTTCTTC. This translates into CASSVEIAAYNEQFF. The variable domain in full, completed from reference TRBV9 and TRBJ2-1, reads DSGVTQTPKHLITATGQRVTLRCSPRSGDLSVYWYQQSLDQGLQFLIQYYNGEERAKGNILERFSAQQFPDLHSELNLSSLELGDSALYFCASSVEIAAYNEQFFGPGTRLTVL.

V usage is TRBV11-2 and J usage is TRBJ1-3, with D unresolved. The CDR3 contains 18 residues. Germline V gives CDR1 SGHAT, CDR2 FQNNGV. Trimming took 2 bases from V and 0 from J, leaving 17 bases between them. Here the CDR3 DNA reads TGTGCCAGCAGCTTAAGGTCCAGTGAAATTTTCTCTGGAAACACCATATATTTT. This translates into CASSLRSSEIFSGNTIYF.

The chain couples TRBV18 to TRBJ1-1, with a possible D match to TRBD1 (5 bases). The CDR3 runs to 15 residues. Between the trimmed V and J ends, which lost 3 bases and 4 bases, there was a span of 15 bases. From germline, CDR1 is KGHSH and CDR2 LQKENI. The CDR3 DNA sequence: TGTGCCAGCTCACCCAATGCAGGGTATCGCACTGAAGCTTTCTTT. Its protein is CASSPNAGYRTEAFF.

CDR3 residues: CAWKLFGLSYGYTF. In nucleotides, the CDR3 is TGTGCCTGGAAGCTGTTTGGCCTGTCCTATGGCTACACCTTC. The chain couples TRBV30 to TRBJ1-2; no clear D. The V gene lost 4 bases and the J gene lost 4 bases, with 16 bases spanning the gap. The CDR3 consists of 14 residues. The V gene's germline CDR1 is GTSNPN and CDR2 SVGIG (reference sequence).

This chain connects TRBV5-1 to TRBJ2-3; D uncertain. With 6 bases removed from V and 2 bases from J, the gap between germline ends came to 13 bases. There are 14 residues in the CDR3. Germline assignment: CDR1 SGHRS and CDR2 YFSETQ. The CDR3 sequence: CASKRAVSTDTQYF. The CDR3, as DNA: TGCGCCAGCAAAAGGGCGGTTTCCACAGATACGCAGTATTTT.

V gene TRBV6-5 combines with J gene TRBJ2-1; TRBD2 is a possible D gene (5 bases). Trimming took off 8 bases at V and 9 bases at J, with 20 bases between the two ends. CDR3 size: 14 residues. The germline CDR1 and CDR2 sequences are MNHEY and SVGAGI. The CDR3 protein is CASCPNAGLGEQFF. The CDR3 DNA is TGTGCCAGCTGCCCGAATGCGGGTTTGGGTGAGCAGTTCTTC.